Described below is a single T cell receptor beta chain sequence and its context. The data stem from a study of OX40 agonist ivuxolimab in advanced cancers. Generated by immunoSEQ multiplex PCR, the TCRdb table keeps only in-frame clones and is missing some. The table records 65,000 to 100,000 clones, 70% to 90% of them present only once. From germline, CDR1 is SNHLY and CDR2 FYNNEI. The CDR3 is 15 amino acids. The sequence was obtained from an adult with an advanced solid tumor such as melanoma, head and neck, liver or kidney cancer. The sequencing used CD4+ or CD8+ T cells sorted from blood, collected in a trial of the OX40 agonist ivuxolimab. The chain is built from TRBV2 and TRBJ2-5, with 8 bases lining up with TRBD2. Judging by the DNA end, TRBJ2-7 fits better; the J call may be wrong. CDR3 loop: CASSAPAGVSYEQYF. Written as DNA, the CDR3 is TGTGCCAGCAGCGCCCCAGCGGGAGTCTCGTACGAGCAGTACTTC.